The sequence of this T cell receptor (beta chain) was determined in a study of shared clonotypes between healthy human individuals. Study as a whole: Researchers drew samples from a couple of women and a few men aged 18 to 49. Study observations and caveats: Richness estimates generally favored naive over memory subsets. Non-shared clonotypes displayed generation probabilities falling below those of clonotypes present in all four donors.

This table comes from immunoSEQ multiplex PCR, and its TCRdb copy is limited to in-frame clones, with some not included. The table records about 2.4 million clones, just over 90% of them present only once. With regard to this clone: Its specificity is not known. At one end the junction does not follow the germline gene, possibly because of a read error.

The germline gives CDR1 SGHNT, CDR2 YYREEE (reference sequence). The CDR3 has 15 amino acids. Sample: naive CD4+ T cells sorted from blood. Stated subset: CD45RA+ positively selected. The chain employs TRBV5-4 and TRBJ2-5; 13 positions agree with TRBD2. This receptor was obtained from a man between 18 and 29 years old in good health. CDR3 sequence (DNA): TGTGCCAGCAGCTTAAAATGGACTAGCGGGGGCCCCTTGGACTTC. It encodes CASSLKWTSGGPLDF.